This T cell receptor (beta chain) was recovered during a study of OX40 agonist ivuxolimab in advanced cancers. Broader study findings: Clonal expansion among partial responders at 0.1-3.0 mg/kg ranked near the lowest.

In germline, CDR1 is LGHNA, CDR2 YSLEER. Trimming stripped 2 bases from V and 3 bases from J, with 14 bases between. CDR3 length equals 16 residues. The table came from immunoSEQ multiplex PCR; TCRdb's copy has only in-frame clones and leaves some out. Here the sample spans about 31,000 clones, 75% to 90% being singletons. With respect to this clone: The antigen remains unidentified.

The clonotype was recovered from an adult with an advanced solid tumor such as melanoma, head and neck, liver or kidney cancer. J is TRBJ1-3 and V is TRBV4-3; possible D gene TRBD1, 6 bases. The sequenced sample was CD4+ or CD8+ T cells sorted from blood, obtained in a trial of the OX40 agonist ivuxolimab. CDR3 region: CASSQSGGGFGNTIYF. CDR3 nucleotides: TGCGCCAGCAGCCAAAGCGGTGGGGGCTTTGGAAACACCATATATTTT.